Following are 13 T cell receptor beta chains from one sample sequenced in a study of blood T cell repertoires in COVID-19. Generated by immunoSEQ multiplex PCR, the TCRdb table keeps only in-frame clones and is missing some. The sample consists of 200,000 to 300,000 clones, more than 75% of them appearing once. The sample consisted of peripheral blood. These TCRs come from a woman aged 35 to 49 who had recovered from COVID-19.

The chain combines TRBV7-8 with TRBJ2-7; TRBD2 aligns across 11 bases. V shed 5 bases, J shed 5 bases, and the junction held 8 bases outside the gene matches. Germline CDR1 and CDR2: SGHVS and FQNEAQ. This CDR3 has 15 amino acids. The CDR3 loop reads CASSPLAGVSNEQYF. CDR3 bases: TGTGCCAGCAGCCCACTAGCGGGGGTATCCAACGAGCAGTACTTC. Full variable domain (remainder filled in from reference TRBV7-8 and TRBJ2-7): GAGVSQSPRYKVAKRGQDVALRCDPISGHVSLFWYQQALGQGPEFLTYFQNEAQLDKSGLPSDRFFAERPEGSVSTLKIQRTQQEDSAVYLCASSPLAGVSNEQYFGPGTRLTVT.

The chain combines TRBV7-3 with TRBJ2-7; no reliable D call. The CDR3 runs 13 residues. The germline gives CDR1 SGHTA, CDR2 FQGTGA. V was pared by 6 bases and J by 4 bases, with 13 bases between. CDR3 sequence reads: CASSRSPGYEQYF. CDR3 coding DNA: TGTGCCAGCAGTCGAAGTCCCGGGTACGAGCAGTACTTC.

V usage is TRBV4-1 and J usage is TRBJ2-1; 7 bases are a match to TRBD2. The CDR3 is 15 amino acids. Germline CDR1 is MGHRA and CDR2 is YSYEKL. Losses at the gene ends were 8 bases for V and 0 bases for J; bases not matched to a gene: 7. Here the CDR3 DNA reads TGCGCCAGCGCCCGGGGGGAGAGCTCCTACAATGAGCAGTTCTTC. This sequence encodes CASARGESSYNEQFF.

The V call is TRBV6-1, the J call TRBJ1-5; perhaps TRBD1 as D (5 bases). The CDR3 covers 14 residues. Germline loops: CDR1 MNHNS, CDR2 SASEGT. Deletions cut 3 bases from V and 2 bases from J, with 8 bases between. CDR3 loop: CASSDRGGNQPQHF. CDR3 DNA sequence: TGTGCCAGCAGTGACCGGGGGGGCAATCAGCCCCAGCATTTT.

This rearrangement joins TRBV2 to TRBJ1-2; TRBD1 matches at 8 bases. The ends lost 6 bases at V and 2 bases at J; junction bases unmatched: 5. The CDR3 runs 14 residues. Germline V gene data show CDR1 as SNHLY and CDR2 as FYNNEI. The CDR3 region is CASSVGQGNYGYTF. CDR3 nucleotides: TGTGCCAGCAGCGTCGGACAGGGAAACTATGGCTACACCTTC.

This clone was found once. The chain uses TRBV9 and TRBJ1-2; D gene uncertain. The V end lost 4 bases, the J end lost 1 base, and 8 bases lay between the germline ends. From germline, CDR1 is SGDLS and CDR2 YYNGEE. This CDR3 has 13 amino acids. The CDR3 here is CASSQNYNYGYTF. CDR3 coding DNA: TGTGCCAGCAGCCAAAACTATAACTATGGCTACACCTTC.

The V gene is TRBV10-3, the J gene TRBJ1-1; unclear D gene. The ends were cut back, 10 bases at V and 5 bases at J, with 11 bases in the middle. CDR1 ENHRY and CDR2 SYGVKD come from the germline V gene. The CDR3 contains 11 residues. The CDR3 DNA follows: TGTGCCACCCGGGCGGGAACTGAAGCTTTCTTT. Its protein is CATRAGTEAFF.

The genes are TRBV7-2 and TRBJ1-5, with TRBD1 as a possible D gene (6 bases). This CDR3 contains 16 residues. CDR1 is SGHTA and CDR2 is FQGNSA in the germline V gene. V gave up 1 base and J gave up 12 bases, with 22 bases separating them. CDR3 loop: CASSLEGRQGGGVQHF. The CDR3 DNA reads TGTGCCAGCAGCTTAGAGGGTCGGCAGGGAGGGGGAGTCCAGCATTTT. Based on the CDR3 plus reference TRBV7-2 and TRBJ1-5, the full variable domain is GAGVSQSPSNKVTEKGKDVELRCDPISGHTALYWYRQSLGQGLEFLIYFQGNSAPDKSGLPSDRFSAERTGGSVSTLTIQRTQQEDSAVYLCASSLEGRQGGGVQHFGDGTRLSIL.

The CDR3 region is CASTPDLSENTEAFF. The CDR3 region has the DNA TGTGCCAGCACACCAGACTTATCAGAGAACACTGAAGCTTTCTTT. J is TRBJ1-1 and V is TRBV6-5; D gene unclear. V was trimmed by 7 bases and J by 1 base, leaving 16 bases between them. The CDR3 length is 15 residues. Per the germline V gene, CDR1 is MNHEY and CDR2 is SVGAGI.

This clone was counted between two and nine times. The CDR3 DNA sequence: TGTGCCAGCAGCAGATGGACAGGGCCTACCTACGAGCAGTACTTC. Translating gives CASSRWTGPTYEQYF. The chain uses TRBV14 and TRBJ2-7, with TRBD1 identical over 8 bases. Germline V gene lookup returns CDR1 SGHDN and CDR2 FVKESK. The CDR3 has 15 residues. With 5 bases clipped from V and 2 bases from J, the junction kept 8 bases outside the gene matches.

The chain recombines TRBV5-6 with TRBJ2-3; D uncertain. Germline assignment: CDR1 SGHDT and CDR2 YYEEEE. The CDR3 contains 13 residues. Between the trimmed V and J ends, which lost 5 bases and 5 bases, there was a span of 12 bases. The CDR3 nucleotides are TGTGCCAGCAGGATGACTGTCGGAGATACGCAGTATTTT. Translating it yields CASRMTVGDTQYF.

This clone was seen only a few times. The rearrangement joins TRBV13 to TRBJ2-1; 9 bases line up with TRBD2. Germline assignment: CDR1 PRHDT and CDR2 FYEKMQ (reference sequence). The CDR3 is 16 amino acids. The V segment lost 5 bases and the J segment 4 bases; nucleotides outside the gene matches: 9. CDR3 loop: CASSHGRGGVYNEQFF. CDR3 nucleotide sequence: TGTGCCAGCAGCCACGGGCGGGGGGGCGTTTACAATGAGCAGTTCTTC. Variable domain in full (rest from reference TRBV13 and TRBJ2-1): AAGVIQSPRHLIKEKRETATLKCYPIPRHDTVYWYQQGPGQDPQFLISFYEKMQSDKGSIPDRFSAQQFSDYHSELNMSSLELGDSALYFCASSHGRGGVYNEQFFGPGTRLTVL.

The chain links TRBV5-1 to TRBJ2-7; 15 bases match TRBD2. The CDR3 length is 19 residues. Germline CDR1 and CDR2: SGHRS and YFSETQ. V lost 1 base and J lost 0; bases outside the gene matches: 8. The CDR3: CASSLFGTSGGPSSYEQYF. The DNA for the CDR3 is TGCGCCAGCAGCTTGTTTGGGACTAGCGGGGGGCCGAGCTCCTACGAGCAGTACTTC.